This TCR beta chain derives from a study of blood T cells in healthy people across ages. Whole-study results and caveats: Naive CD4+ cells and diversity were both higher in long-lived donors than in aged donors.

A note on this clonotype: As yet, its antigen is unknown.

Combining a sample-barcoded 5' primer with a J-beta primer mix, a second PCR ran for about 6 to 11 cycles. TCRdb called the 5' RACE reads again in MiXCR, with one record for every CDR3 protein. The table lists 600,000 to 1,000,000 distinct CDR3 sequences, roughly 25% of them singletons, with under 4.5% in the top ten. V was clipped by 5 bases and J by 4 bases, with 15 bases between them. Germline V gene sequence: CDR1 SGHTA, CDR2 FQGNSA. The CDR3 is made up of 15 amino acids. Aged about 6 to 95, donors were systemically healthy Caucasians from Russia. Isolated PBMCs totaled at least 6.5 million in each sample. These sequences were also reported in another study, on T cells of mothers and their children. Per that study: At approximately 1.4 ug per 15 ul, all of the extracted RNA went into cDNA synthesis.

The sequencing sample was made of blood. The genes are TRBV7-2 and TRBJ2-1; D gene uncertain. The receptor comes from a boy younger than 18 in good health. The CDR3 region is CASSPPPHSYNEQFF. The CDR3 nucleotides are TGTGCCAGCAGCCCCCCTCCACACTCTTACAATGAGCAGTTCTTC.